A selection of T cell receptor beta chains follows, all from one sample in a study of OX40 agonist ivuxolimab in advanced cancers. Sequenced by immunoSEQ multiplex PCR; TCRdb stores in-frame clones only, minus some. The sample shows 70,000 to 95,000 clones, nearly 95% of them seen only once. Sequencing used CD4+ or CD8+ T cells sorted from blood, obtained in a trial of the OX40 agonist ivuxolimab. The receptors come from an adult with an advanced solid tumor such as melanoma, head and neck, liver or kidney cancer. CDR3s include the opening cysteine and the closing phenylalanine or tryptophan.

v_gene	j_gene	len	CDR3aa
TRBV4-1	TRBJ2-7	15	CASSQGQGVSYEQYF
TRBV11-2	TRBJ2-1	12	CASSLLPSEQFF
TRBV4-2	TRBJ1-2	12	CASSQSPWGYTF
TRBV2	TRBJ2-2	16	CASKVIGLASTGELFF
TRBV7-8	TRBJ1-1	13	CATGGVLNTEAFF
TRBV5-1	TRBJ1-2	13	CASSFAGGDGYTF
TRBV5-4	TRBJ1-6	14	CASSLRGAASPLHF
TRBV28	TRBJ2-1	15	CASRQREGLYNEQFF
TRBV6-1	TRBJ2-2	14	CATLPRGLTGELFF
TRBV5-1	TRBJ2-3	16	CASSFRSGGAADTQYF